This T cell receptor beta chain was profiled in a study of cytomegalovirus exposure and HLA in healthy donors. Study-level points and caveats: Later analysis showed most CMV-associated TCR beta chains appearing HLA-restricted.

Turning to this clone: Its matching antigen is unknown.

In the PCR, 60 Vbeta and 13 Jbeta primers were used. The protocol was immunoSEQ multiplex PCR, while the TCRdb copy is restricted to in-frame clones and leaves out a portion. Seen here are roughly 76,000 clones, 79% observed once, and the top ten hold roughly 2.5%. The sequencing input was PBMCs. This sequence was found in a man aged 25-40 years in good health and CMV-seronegative.

Here the CDR3 reads CASSADRDYGYTF. The CDR3 DNA sequence: TGTGCCAGCAGCGCAGACAGGGATTATGGCTACACCTTC. The chain is built from TRBV5-4 and TRBJ1-2, with 7 positions matching TRBD1. This CDR3 contains 13 residues. J lost 5 bases, V lost 4 bases, and 5 bases had no gene match. The germline V gene has CDR1 SGHNT and CDR2 YYREEE (reference sequence).